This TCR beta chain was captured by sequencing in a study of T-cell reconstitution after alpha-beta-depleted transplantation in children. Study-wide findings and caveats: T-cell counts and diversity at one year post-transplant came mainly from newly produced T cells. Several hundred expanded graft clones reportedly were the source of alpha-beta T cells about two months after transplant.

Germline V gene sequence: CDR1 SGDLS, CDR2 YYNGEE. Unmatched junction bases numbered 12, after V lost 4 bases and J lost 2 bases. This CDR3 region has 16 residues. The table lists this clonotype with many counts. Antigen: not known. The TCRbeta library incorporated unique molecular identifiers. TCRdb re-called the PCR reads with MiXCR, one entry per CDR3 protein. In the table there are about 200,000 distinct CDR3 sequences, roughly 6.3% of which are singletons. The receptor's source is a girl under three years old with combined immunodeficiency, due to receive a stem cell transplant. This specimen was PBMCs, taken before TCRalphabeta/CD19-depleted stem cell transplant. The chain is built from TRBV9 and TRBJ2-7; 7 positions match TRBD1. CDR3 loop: CASSLGPRDSPYEQYF. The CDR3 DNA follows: TGTGCCAGCAGCTTGGGACCCCGGGACAGCCCCTACGAGCAGTACTTC.